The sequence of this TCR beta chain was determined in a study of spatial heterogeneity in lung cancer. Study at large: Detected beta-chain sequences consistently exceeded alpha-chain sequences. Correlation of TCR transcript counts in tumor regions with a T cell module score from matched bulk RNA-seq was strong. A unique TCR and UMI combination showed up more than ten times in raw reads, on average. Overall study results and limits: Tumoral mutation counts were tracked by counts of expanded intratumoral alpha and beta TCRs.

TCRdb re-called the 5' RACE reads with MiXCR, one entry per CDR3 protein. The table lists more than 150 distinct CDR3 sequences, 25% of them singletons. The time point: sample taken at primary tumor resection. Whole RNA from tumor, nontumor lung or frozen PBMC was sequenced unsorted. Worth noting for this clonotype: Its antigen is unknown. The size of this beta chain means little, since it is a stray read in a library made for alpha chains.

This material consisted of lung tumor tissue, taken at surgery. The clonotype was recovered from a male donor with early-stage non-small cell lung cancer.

The CDR3 bases are TGTGCCAGCAGTGTACAGGGCTTTAGTGATGAGCAGTTCTTC. Its translation: CASSVQGFSDEQFF. The V call is TRBV7-2, the J call TRBJ2-1; D possibly corresponds to TRBD1 (6 bases). V lost 6 bases, J lost 8 bases, and 17 bases lay in between. CDR3 length: 14 amino acids. In germline, CDR1 is SGHTA, CDR2 FQGNSA.